The clone carrying this TCR beta chain was recorded at least ten times. The data were taken from a study of T cells in Graves' hyperthyroidism and ophthalmopathy. There are 14 residues in the CDR3. V lost 6 bases and J lost 2, with 13 bases in between. Amplification yielded TCR beta CDR3 regions, with RNA transcripts as the source. First-round RT-PCR of the TCR CDR3 relied on the HTBI primer set. TCRdb processed the multiplex PCR reads anew with MiXCR; each CDR3 protein has one entry. Among 500,000 to 550,000 distinct CDR3 sequences listed, just under 20% were seen once. The sequenced sample was blood. The V call is TRBV12-3 or TRBV12-4, the J call TRBJ1-1, with D perhaps TRBD1 (5 bases). The origin of this receptor is a man aged 35-49 years with Graves' ophthalmopathy. In DNA, the CDR3 is TGTGCCAGCAGACCAGGGTCATCTAACACTGAAGCTTTCTTT. Its translation: CASRPGSSNTEAFF.